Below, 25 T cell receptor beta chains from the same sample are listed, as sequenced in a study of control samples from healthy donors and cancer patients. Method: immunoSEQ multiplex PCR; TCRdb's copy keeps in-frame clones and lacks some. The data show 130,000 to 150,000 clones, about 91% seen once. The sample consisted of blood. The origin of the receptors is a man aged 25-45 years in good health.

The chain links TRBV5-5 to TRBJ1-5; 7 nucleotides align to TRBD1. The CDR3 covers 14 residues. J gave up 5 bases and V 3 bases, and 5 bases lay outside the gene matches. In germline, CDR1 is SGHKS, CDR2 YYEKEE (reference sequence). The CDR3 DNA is TGTGCCAGCAGCTGGGGTCAGGGGGATCAGCCCCAGCATTTT. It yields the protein CASSWGQGDQPQHF.

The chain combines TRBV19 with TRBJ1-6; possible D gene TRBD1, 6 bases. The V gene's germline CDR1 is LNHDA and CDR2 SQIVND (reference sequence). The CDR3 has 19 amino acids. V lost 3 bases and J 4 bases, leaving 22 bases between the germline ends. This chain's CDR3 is CASSIVRDTSGVYNSPLHF. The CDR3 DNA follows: TGTGCCAGTAGTATCGTTAGGGACACCTCAGGGGTTTATAATTCACCCCTCCACTTT.

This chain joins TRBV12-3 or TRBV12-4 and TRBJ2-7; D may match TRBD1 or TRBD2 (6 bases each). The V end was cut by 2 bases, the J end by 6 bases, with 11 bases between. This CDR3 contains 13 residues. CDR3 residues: CASSLQGRTEQYF. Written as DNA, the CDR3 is TGTGCCAGCAGTTTACAGGGGAGGACCGAGCAGTACTTC.

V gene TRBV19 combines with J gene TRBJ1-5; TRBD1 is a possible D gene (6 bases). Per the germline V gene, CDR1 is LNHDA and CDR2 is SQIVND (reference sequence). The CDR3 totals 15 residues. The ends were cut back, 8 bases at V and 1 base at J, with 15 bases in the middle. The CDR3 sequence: CASVTGLSSNQPQHF. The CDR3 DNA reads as TGTGCCAGTGTAACAGGGTTGTCGAGCAATCAGCCCCAGCATTTT.

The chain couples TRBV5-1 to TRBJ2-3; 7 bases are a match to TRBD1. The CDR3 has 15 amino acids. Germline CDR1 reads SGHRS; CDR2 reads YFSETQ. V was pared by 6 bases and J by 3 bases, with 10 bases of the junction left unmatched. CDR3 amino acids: CASMGTGEWTDTQYF. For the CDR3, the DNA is TGCGCCAGCATGGGCACAGGGGAGTGGACAGATACGCAGTATTTT.

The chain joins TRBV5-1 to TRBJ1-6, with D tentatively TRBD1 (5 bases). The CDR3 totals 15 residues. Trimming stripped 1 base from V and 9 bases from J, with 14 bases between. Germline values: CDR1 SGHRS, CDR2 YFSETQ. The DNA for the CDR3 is TGCGCCAGCAGCTTGCGCGAAGGGGCCGGTTCACCCCTCCACTTT. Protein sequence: CASSLREGAGSPLHF.

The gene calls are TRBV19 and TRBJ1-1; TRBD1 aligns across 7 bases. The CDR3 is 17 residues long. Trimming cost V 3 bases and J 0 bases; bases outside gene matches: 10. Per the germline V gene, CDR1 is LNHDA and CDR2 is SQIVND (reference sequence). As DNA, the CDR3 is TGTGCCAGTAGTATTCGGACAGGTCCGGTTTTGAACACTGAAGCTTTCTTT. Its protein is CASSIRTGPVLNTEAFF.

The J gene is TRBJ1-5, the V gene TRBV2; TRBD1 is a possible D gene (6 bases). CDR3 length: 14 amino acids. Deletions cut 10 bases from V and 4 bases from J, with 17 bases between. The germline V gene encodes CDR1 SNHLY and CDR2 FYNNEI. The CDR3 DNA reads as TGTGCCACCTCTCGGGGGGGCGGGAATCAGCCCCAGCATTTT. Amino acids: CATSRGGGNQPQHF.

The CDR3 bases are TGTGCCAGCAGTGATCAGGGTATGTGGGACTATAGCAATCAGCCCCAGCATTTT. Its protein product is CASSDQGMWDYSNQPQHF. The chain carries TRBV2 and TRBJ1-5; D perhaps matches TRBD1 (5 bases). The CDR3 consists of 18 residues. Trimming took off 3 bases at V and 0 bases at J, with 18 bases between the two ends. Germline V gene lookup returns CDR1 SNHLY and CDR2 FYNNEI.

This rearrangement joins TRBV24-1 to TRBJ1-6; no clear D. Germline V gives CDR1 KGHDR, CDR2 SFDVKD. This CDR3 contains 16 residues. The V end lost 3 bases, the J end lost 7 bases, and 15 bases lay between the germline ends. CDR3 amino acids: CATSDAGPVGNSPLHF. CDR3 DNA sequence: TGTGCCACCAGTGATGCCGGGCCCGTGGGCAATTCACCCCTCCACTTT.

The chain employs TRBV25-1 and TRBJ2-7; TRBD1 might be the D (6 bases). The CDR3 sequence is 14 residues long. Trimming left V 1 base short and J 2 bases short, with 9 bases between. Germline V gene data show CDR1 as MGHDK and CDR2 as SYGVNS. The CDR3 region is CASSESGTTYEQYF. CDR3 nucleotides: TGTGCCAGCAGTGAATCCGGGACAACCTACGAGCAGTACTTC.

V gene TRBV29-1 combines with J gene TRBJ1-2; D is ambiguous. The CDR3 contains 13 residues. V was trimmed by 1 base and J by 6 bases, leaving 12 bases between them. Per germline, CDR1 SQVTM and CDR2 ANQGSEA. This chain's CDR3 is CSVEVETGDGYTF. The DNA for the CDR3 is TGCAGCGTTGAAGTGGAGACGGGCGATGGCTACACCTTC.

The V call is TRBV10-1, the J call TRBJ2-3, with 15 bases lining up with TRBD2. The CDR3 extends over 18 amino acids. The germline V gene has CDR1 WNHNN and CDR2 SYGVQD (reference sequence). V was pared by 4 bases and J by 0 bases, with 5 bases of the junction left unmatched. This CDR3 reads CASSALGTSGGSTDTQYF. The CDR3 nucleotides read TGCGCCAGCAGTGCATTGGGGACTAGCGGGGGGAGCACAGATACGCAGTATTTT.

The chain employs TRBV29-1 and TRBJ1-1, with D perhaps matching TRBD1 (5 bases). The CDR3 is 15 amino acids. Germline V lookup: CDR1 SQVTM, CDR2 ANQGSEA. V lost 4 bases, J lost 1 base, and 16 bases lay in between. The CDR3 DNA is TGCAGCGTTGGTCTGGACGGAAGGGGGAACACTGAAGCTTTCTTT. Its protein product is CSVGLDGRGNTEAFF.

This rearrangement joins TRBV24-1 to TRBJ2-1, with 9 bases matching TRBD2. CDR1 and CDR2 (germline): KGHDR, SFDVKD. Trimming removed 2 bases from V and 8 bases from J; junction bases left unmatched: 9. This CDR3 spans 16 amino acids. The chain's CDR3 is CATSDSVSGGLDEQFF. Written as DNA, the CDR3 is TGTGCCACCAGTGATTCGGTTAGCGGGGGCTTGGATGAGCAGTTCTTC.

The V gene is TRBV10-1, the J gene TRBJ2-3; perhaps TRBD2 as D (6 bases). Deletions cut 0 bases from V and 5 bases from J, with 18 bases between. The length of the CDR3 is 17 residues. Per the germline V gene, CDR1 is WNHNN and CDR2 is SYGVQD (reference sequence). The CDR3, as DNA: TGCGCCAGCAGTGAGTCCCTGGACTCAGGAGGGGAAGATACGCAGTATTTT. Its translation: CASSESLDSGGEDTQYF.

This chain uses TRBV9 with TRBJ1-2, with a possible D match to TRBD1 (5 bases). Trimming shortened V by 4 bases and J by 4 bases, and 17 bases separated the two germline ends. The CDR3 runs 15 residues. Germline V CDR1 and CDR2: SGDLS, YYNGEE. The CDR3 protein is CASSLSSGGTYGYTF. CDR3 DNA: TGTGCCAGCAGCCTCTCCTCTGGGGGGACCTATGGCTACACCTTC.

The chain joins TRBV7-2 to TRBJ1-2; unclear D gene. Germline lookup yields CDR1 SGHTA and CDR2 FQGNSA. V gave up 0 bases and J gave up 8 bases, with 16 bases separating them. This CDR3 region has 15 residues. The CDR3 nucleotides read TGTGCCAGCAGCTTAGCATTAGGCCCCATCGAGGGCTACACCTTC. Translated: CASSLALGPIEGYTF. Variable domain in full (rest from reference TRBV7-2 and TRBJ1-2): GAGVSQSPSNKVTEKGKDVELRCDPISGHTALYWYRQSLGQGLEFLIYFQGNSAPDKSGLPSDRFSAERTGGSVSTLTIQRTQQEDSAVYLCASSLALGPIEGYTFGSGTRLTVV.

CDR3 coding DNA: TGCGCCAGCGGACAGGGTAACACTGAAGCTTTCTTT. Translation: CASGQGNTEAFF. The chain combines TRBV10-2 with TRBJ1-1; TRBD1 aligns across 8 bases. The CDR3 spans 12 residues. Per germline, CDR1 WSHSY and CDR2 SAAADI. With V trimmed by 8 bases and J by 2 bases, 1 base remained unmatched.

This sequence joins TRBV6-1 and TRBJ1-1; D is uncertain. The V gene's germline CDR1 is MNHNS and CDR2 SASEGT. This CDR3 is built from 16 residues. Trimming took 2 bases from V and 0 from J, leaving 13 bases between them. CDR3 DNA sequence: TGTGCCAGCAGTGAATGGGCAGCCGGAATGAACACTGAAGCTTTCTTT. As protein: CASSEWAAGMNTEAFF.

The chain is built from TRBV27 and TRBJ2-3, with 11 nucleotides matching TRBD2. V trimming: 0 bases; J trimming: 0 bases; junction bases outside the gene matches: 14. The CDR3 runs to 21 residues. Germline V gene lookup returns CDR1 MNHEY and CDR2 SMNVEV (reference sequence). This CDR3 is CASSLSTRPLLAGESTDTQYF. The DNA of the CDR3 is TGTGCCAGCAGTTTATCGACTCGGCCACTACTAGCGGGGGAAAGCACAGATACGCAGTATTTT.

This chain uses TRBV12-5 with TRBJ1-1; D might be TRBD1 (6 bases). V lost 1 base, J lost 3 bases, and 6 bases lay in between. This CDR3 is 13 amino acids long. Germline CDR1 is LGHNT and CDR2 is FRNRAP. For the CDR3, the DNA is TGTGCTAGTGGTTTGGACAGGGACACTGAAGCTTTCTTT. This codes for CASGLDRDTEAFF.

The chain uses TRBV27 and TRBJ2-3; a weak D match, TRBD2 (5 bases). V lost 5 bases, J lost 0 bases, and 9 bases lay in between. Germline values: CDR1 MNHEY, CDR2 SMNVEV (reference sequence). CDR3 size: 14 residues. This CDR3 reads CASSRELSTDTQYF. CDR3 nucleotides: TGTGCCAGCAGTAGGGAGCTTAGCACAGATACGCAGTATTTT.

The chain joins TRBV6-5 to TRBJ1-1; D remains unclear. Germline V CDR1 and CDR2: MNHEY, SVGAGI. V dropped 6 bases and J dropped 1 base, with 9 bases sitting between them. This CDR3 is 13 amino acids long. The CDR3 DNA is TGTGCCAGCAGCTTTCGGACGAACACTGAAGCTTTCTTT. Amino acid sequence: CASSFRTNTEAFF.

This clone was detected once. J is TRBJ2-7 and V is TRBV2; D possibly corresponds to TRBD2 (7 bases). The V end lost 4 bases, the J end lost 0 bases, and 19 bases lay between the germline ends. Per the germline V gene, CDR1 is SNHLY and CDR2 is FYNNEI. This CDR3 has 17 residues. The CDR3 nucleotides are TGTGCCAGCAGTGTTGCCCCGCCCGGGGGGCCCTCCTACGAGCAGTACTTC. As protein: CASSVAPPGGPSYEQYF.